The 3 T cell receptor beta chains in this list originate from one sample, sequenced in a study of T cells in Graves' hyperthyroidism and ophthalmopathy. Regions amplified from RNA transcripts were the TCR beta CDR3 regions. First-round RT-PCR with HTBI primers amplified the TCR CDR3 region. MiXCR, applied by TCRdb to the multiplex PCR reads, yields one record per CDR3 protein. The sample lists 550,000 to 650,000 distinct CDR3 sequences; 11% to 15% were seen once. The specimen sequenced was blood. The receptors shown here come from a woman aged 40 to 49 with Graves' hyperthyroidism.

This clonotype was detected ten times or more. The chain uses TRBV27 and TRBJ2-2; weak D call: TRBD2 (5 bases). The germline V and J ends were trimmed by 7 bases and 4 bases, with 10 bases remaining between them. There are 13 residues in the CDR3. Germline CDR1 is MNHEY and CDR2 is SMNVEV (reference sequence). For the CDR3, the DNA is TGTGCCAGCAACCCTACTAGCACCGGGGAGCTGTTTTTT. This gives the protein CASNPTSTGELFF.

This clonotype was seen at least ten times. The J gene is TRBJ2-2, the V gene TRBV13; 10 bases match TRBD1. This CDR3 comprises 16 residues. Trimming took 5 bases from V and 6 from J; bases not matched to a gene: 9. CDR1 and CDR2 from the germline V gene are PRHDT and FYEKMQ (reference sequence). CDR3 in amino acids: CASSRLPGQGSGELFF. The DNA of the CDR3 is TGTGCCAGCAGCCGTTTGCCGGGACAGGGGTCCGGGGAGCTGTTTTTT.

This clonotype was counted at least ten times. The chain joins TRBV10-3 to TRBJ2-3, with D perhaps TRBD2 (6 bases). V shed 8 bases and J shed 1 base, with 7 bases lying between them. Germline V lookup: CDR1 ENHRY, CDR2 SYGVKD. The CDR3 has 12 amino acids. The DNA for the CDR3 is TGTGCCATCTCGGGGGGCACAGATACGCAGTATTTT. Translation: CAISGGTDTQYF.